The sequence of this T cell receptor (beta chain) was determined in a study of T cells in Graves' hyperthyroidism and ophthalmopathy. Regions amplified from RNA transcripts were the TCR beta CDR3 regions. A first-round RT-PCR of the TCR CDR3 used the HTBI primer set. MiXCR, applied by TCRdb to the multiplex PCR reads, yields one record per CDR3 protein. Here the sample spans 350,000 to 450,000 distinct CDR3 sequences, about 14% being singletons. In germline, CDR1 is SNHLY, CDR2 FYNNEI. CDR3 length equals 15 residues. Trimming stripped 0 bases from V and 1 base from J, with 10 bases between. This clonotype showed up many times. Based on clinical symptoms, serum thyroxine and TRAb, thyroid ultrasound and orbital computed tomography, diagnoses were reached. The PBMCs studied were ones that came from 10 ml fresh peripheral blood.

The sample was blood. This sequence joins TRBV2 and TRBJ2-7; D is unresolved. The receptor was derived from a man in his fifties or sixties with Graves' ophthalmopathy. CDR3 sequence reads: CASSEAGLPSYEQYF. The CDR3 nucleotides are TGTGCCAGCAGTGAAGCCGGCCTACCTTCCTACGAGCAGTACTTC.